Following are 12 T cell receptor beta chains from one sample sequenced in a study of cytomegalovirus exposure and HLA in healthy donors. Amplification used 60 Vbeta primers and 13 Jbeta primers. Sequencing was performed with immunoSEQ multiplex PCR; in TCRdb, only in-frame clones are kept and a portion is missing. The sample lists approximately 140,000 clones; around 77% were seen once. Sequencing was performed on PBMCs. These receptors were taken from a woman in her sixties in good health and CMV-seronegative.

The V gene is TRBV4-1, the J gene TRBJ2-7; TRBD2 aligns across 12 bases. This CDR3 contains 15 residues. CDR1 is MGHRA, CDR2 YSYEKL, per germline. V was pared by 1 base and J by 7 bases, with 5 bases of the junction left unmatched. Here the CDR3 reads CASSQGLAGAGEQYF. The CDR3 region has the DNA TGCGCCAGCAGCCAAGGACTAGCGGGAGCGGGTGAGCAGTACTTC.

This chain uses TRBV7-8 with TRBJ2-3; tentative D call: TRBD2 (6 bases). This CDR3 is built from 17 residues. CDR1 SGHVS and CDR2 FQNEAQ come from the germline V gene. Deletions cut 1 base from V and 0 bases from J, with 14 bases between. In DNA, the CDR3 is TGTGCCAGCAGCTTAGTCGCGGGGCTGTCTAGCACAGATACGCAGTATTTT. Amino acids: CASSLVAGLSSTDTQYF.

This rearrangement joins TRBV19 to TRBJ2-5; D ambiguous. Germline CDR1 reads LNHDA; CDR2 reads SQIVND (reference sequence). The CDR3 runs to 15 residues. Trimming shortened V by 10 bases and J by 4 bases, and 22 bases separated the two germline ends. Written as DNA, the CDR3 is TGTGCCACCTCCCCGGGTCTAGTAAAAGTAGAGACCCAGTACTTC. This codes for CATSPGLVKVETQYF.

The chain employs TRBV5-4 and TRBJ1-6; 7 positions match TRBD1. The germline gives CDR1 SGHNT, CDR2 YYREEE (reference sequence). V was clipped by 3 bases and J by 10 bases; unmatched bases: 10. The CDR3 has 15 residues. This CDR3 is CASSSPGTDSSPLHF. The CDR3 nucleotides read TGTGCCAGCAGCTCCCCCGGGACAGACTCATCACCCCTCCACTTT.

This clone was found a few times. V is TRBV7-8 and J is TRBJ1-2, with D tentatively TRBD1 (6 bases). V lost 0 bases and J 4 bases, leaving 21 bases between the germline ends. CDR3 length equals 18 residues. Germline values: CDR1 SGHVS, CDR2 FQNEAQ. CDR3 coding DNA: TGTGCCAGCAGCTTAGCCCCCCGGACAGTTTCAAGTTTCTATGGCTACACCTTC. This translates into CASSLAPRTVSSFYGYTF.

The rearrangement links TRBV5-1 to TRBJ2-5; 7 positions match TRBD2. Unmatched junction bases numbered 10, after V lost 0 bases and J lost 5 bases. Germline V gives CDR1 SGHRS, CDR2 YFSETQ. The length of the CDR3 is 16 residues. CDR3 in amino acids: CASSLAVGTIKETQYF. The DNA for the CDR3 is TGCGCCAGCAGCTTGGCCGTGGGGACTATTAAGGAGACCCAGTACTTC.

Here the CDR3 DNA reads TGTGCCAGCAGTGTTGGCAGCAATCAGCCCCAGCATTTT. It codes for CASSVGSNQPQHF. This chain links TRBV25-1 with TRBJ1-5, with D unresolved. The germline CDR1 and CDR2 sequences are MGHDK and SYGVNS. The CDR3 covers 13 residues. V was shortened by 4 bases and J by 1 base, with 5 bases between the two germline ends. Looking up the rest from reference TRBV25-1 and TRBJ1-5 gives the full variable domain: EADIYQTPRYLVIGTGKKITLECSQTMGHDKMYWYQQDPGMELHLIHYSYGVNSTEKGDLSSESTVSRIRTEHFPLTLESARPSHTSQYLCASSVGSNQPQHFGDGTRLSIL.

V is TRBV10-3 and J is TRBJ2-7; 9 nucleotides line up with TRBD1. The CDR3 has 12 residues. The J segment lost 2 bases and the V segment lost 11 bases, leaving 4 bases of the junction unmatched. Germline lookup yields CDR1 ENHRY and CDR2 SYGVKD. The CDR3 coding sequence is TGTGCCGCACGACAGGGGGCCTACGAGCAGTACTTC. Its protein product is CAARQGAYEQYF.

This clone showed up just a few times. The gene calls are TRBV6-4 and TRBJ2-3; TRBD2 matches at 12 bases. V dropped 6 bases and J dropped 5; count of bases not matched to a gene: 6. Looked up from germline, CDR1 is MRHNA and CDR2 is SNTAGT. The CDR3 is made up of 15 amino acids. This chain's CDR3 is CASRLAGGRQDTQYF. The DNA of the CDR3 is TGTGCCAGCAGGCTAGCGGGGGGGCGTCAAGATACGCAGTATTTT.

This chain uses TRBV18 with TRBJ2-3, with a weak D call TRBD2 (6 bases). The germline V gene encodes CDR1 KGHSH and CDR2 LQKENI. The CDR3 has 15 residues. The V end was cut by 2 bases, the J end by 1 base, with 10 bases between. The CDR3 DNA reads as TGTGCCAGCTCACCAAGGGTAGCGGGCACAGATACGCAGTATTTT. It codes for CASSPRVAGTDTQYF.

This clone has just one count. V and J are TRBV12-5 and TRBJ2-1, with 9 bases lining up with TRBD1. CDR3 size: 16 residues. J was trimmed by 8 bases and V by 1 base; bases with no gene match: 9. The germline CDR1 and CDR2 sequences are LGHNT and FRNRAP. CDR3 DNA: TGTGCTAGTGGTTTGGGAACCGGGACAGGGTCGGATGAGCAGTTCTTC. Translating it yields CASGLGTGTGSDEQFF.

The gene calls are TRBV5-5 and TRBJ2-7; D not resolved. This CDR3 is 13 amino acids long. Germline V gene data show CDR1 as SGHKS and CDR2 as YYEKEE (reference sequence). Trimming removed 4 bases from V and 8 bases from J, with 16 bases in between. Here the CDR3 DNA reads TGTGCCAGCAGCCGTGACGTCTCGGGTAAGCAGTACTTC. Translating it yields CASSRDVSGKQYF.